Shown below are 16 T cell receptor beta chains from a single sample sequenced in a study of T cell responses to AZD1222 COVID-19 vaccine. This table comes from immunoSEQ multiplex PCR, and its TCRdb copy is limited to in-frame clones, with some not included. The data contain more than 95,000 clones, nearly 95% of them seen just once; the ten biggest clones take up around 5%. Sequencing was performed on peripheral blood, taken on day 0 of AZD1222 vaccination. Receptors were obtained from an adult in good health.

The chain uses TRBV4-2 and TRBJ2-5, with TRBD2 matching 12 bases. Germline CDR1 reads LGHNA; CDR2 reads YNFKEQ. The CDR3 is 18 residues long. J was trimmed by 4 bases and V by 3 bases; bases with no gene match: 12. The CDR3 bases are TGTGCCAGCAGCCACGCCCCTCAGCTAGCGGGAGGGGGAGAGACCCAGTACTTC. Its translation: CASSHAPQLAGGGETQYF.

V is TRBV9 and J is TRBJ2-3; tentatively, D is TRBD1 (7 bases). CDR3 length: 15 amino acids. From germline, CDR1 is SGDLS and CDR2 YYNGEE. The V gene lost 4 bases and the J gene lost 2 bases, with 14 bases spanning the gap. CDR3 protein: CASSSGGRATDTQYF. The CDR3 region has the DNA TGTGCCAGCAGCTCAGGGGGGAGAGCCACAGATACGCAGTATTTT.

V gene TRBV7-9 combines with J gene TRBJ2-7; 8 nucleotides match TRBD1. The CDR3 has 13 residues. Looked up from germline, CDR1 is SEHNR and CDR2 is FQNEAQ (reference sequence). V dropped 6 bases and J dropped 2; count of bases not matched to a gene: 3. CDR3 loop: CASRTGAAYEQYF. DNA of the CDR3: TGTGCCAGCAGGACAGGGGCGGCCTACGAGCAGTACTTC.

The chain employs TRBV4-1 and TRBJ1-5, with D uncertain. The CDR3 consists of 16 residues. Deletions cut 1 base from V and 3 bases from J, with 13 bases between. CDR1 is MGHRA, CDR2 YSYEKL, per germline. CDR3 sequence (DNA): TGCGCCAGCAGCCAAGGCCCGGACTGGGACAATCAGCCCCAGCATTTT. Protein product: CASSQGPDWDNQPQHF.

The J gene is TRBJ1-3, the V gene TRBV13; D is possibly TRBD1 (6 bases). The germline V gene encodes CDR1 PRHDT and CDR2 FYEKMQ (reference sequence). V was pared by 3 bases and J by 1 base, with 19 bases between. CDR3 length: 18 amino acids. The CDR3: CASSFDLWGASSGNTIYF. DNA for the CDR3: TGTGCCAGCAGCTTTGACCTATGGGGGGCCTCTTCTGGAAACACCATATATTTT.

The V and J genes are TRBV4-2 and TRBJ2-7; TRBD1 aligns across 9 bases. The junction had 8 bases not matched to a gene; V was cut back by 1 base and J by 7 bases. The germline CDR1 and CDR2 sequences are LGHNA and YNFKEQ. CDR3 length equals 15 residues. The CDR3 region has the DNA TGTGCCAGCAGCCAAGCGGGACAGGGCGTGTGGGAGCAGTACTTC. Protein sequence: CASSQAGQGVWEQYF.

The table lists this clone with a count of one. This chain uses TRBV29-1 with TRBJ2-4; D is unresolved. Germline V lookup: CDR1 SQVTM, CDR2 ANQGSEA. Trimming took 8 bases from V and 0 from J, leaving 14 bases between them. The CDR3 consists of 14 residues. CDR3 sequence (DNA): TGCAGCCCAGCCTTAGGCGTAGCCAAAAACATTCAGTACTTC. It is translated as CSPALGVAKNIQYF.

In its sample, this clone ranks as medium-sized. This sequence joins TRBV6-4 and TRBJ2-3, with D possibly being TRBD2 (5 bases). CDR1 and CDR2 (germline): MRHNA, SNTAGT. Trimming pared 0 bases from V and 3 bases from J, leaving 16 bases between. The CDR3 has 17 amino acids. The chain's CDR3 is CASSDSPSVGGTDTQYF. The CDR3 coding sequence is TGTGCCAGCAGTGACTCCCCGTCTGTCGGAGGAACAGATACGCAGTATTTT.

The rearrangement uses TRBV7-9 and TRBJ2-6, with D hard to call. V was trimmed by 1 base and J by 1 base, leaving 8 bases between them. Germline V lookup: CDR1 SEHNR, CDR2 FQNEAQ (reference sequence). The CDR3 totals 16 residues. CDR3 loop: CASSLEGLSGANVLTF. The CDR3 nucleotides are TGTGCCAGCAGCTTAGAGGGCCTATCTGGGGCCAACGTCCTGACTTTC.

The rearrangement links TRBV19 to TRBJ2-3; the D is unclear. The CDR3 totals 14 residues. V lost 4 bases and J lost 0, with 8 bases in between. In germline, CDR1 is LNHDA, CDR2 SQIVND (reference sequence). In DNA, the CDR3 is TGTGCCAGTAGTAGAGGCAGTAGCACAGATACGCAGTATTTT. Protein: CASSRGSSTDTQYF. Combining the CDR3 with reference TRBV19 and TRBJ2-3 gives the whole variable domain DGGITQSPKYLFRKEGQNVTLSCEQNLNHDAMYWYRQDPGQGLRLIYYSQIVNDFQKGDIAEGYSVSREKKESFPLTVTSAQKNPTAFYLCASSRGSSTDTQYFGPGTRLTVL.

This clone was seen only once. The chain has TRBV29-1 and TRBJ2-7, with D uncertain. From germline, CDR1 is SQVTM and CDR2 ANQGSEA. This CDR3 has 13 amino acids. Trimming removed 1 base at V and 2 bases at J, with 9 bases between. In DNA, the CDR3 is TGCAGCGTTGAAGGCCACTCGACCTACGAGCAGTACTTC. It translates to CSVEGHSTYEQYF.

CDR3 DNA sequence: TGTGCCTGGAGTGCGGGGGGCGAATACGAGCAGTACTTC. Translation: CAWSAGGEYEQYF. The V and J genes are TRBV30 and TRBJ2-7; D perhaps matches TRBD2 (7 bases). The germline V gene has CDR1 GTSNPN and CDR2 SVGIG (reference sequence). V lost 1 base to trimming and J lost 4 bases, with 11 bases between them. The CDR3 runs to 13 residues. Full variable domain (missing parts from reference TRBV30 and TRBJ2-7): SQTIHQWPATLVQPVGSPLSLECTVEGTSNPNLYWYRQAAGRGLQLLFYSVGIGQISSEVPQNLSASRPQDRQFILSSKKLLLSDSGFYLCAWSAGGEYEQYFGPGTRLTVT.

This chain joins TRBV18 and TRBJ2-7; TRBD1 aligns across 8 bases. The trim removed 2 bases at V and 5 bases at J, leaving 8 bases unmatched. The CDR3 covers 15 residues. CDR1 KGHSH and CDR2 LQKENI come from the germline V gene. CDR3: CASSPSQGDSHEQYF. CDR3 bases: TGTGCCAGCTCACCATCACAGGGGGATAGCCACGAGCAGTACTTC.

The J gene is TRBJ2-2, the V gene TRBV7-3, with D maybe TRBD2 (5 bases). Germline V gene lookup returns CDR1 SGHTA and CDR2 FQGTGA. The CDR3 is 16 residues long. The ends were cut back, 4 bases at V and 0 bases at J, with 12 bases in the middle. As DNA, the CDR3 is TGTGCCAGCAGCTCGACATTACTAGCGAACACCGGGGAGCTGTTTTTT. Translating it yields CASSSTLLANTGELFF.

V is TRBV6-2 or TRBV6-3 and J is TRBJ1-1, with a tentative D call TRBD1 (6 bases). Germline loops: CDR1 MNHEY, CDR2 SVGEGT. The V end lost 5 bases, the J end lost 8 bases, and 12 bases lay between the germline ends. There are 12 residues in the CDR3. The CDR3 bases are TGTGCCAGCAGTCGGACAGTGTTCGAAGCTTTCTTT. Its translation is CASSRTVFEAFF.

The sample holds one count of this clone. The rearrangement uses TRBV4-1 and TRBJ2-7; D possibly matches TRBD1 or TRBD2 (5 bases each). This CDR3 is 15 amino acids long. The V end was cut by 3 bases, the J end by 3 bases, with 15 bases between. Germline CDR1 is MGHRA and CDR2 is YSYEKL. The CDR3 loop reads CASSQARDVYYEQYF. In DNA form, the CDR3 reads TGCGCCAGCAGCCAGGCGAGGGACGTTTACTACGAGCAGTACTTC.